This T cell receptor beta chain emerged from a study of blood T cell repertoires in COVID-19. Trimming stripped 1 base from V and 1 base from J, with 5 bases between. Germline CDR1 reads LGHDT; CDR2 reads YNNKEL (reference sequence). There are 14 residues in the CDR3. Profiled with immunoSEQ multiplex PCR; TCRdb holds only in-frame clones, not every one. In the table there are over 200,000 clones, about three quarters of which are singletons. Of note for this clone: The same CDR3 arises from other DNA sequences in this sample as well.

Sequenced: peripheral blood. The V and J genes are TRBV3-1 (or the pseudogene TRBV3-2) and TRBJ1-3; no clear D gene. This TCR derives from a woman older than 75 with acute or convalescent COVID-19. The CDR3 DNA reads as TGTGCCAGCAGCCAAGCGGGATCTGGAAACACCATATATTTT. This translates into CASSQAGSGNTIYF.